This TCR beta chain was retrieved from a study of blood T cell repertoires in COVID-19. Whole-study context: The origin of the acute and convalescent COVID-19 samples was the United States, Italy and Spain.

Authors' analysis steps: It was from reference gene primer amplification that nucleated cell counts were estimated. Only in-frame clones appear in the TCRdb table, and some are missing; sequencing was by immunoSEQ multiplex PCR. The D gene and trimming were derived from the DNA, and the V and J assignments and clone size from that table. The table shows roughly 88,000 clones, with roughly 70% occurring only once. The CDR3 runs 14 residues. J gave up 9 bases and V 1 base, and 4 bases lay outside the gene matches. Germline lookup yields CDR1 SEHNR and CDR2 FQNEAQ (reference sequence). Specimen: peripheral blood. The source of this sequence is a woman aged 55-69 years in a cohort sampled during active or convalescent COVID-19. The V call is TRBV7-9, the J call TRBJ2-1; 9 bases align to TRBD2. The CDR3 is CASSLGGGAGEQFF. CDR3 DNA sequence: TGTGCCAGCAGCTTAGGCGGGGGGGCCGGTGAGCAGTTCTTC.